The 30 T cell receptor beta chains listed next were all sequenced from one sample in a study of blood T cell repertoires in COVID-19. The assay was immunoSEQ multiplex PCR, and TCRdb's table has in-frame clones only and misses some. The repertoire holds approximately 130,000 clones, with more than 75% as singletons. The sequencing sample was made of peripheral blood. These receptors were collected from a man in his 60s with acute or convalescent COVID-19.

This chain connects TRBV7-2 to TRBJ1-5, with TRBD1 matching 7 bases. This CDR3 contains 14 residues. Germline-derived CDR1 and CDR2 are SGHTA and FQGNSA. The V segment lost 6 bases and the J segment 6 bases; nucleotides outside the gene matches: 8. The CDR3 region has the DNA TGTGCCAGCAGTTCAGGGGGAGCGGGTCAGCCCCAGCATTTT. It translates to CASSSGGAGQPQHF.

The chain carries TRBV24-1 and TRBJ2-1; D ambiguous. The CDR3 loop spans 13 amino acids. V dropped 4 bases and J dropped 6 bases, with 9 bases sitting between them. Germline CDR1 is KGHDR and CDR2 is SFDVKD. CDR3 sequence reads: CATSDDPSNEQFF. As DNA, the CDR3 is TGTGCCACCAGTGACGACCCTAGCAATGAGCAGTTCTTC.

The rearrangement uses TRBV9 and TRBJ1-2; maybe TRBD1 (5 bases). Trimming removed 4 bases at V and 4 bases at J, with 11 bases between. The CDR3 runs 13 residues. From germline, CDR1 is SGDLS and CDR2 YYNGEE. The CDR3 sequence is CASSFQGSYGYTF. The CDR3 coding sequence is TGTGCCAGCAGCTTCCAGGGCAGCTATGGCTACACCTTC.

This clone was recorded a few times. The chain couples TRBV7-2 to TRBJ1-4; a weak D match, TRBD1 (6 bases). In germline, CDR1 is SGHTA, CDR2 FQGNSA. V was pared by 7 bases and J by 0 bases, with 12 bases between. This CDR3 comprises 15 residues. CDR3 region: CASIRQAATNEKLFF. DNA of the CDR3: TGTGCCAGCATCCGACAGGCTGCAACTAATGAAAAACTGTTTTTT.

The V call is TRBV5-1, the J call TRBJ2-1, with 13 bases that match TRBD2. The germline V gene has CDR1 SGHRS and CDR2 YFSETQ. The CDR3 covers 17 residues. V lost 3 bases, J lost 6 bases, and 9 bases stayed unmatched. The CDR3 DNA follows: TGCGCCAGCAGCTCCGGACTAGCGGGAGCGGAGGGCAATGAGCAGTTCTTC. Translated, it gives CASSSGLAGAEGNEQFF.

V usage is TRBV20-1 and J usage is TRBJ1-2; 8 bases fit TRBD1. This CDR3 is built from 11 residues. From germline, CDR1 is DFQATT and CDR2 SNEGSKA (reference sequence). V gave up 8 bases and J gave up 4 bases; unmatched junction bases: 3. CDR3 sequence reads: CSTDRVYGYTF. The CDR3 DNA follows: TGCAGTACGGACAGGGTCTATGGCTACACCTTC.

About this clone: Distinct nucleotide sequences in the sample also encode this CDR3. The chain links TRBV30 to TRBJ2-5; D not certain. Trimming pared 0 bases from V and 5 bases from J, leaving 7 bases between. Looked up from germline, CDR1 is GTSNPN and CDR2 is SVGIG (reference sequence). This CDR3 is 12 amino acids long. The CDR3 DNA reads TGTGCCTGGAGTGTACGAGGCGAGACCCAGTACTTC. Translated: CAWSVRGETQYF.

The genes are TRBV19 and TRBJ2-3, with 8 bases aligning to TRBD2. CDR1 LNHDA and CDR2 SQIVND come from the germline V gene (reference sequence). The junction had 3 bases not matched to a gene; V was cut back by 7 bases and J by 0 bases. The CDR3 length is 14 residues. This CDR3 reads CASKLAASTDTQYF. DNA of the CDR3: TGTGCCAGTAAACTAGCGGCGAGCACAGATACGCAGTATTTT.

V gene TRBV9 combines with J gene TRBJ2-2; 7 bases map to TRBD2. Unmatched junction bases numbered 6, after V lost 0 bases and J lost 4 bases. Per germline, CDR1 SGDLS and CDR2 YYNGEE. The CDR3 runs 16 residues. The CDR3 protein is CASSVEAGGGTGELFF. The CDR3 DNA sequence: TGTGCCAGCAGCGTAGAGGCGGGCGGGGGCACCGGGGAGCTGTTTTTT.

This chain connects TRBV4-1 to TRBJ2-1; D gene uncertain. Trimming took 0 bases from V and 4 from J, leaving 7 bases between them. This CDR3 contains 14 residues. The germline CDR1 and CDR2 sequences are MGHRA and YSYEKL. This chain's CDR3 is CASSQDQSYNEQFF. The CDR3 DNA is TGCGCCAGCAGCCAAGACCAGTCGTACAATGAGCAGTTCTTC.

DNA of the CDR3: TGTGCCAGCAGCTTTTCGGTAAGGGGGACCTACGAGCAGTACTTC. Amino acid sequence: CASSFSVRGTYEQYF. The V call is TRBV7-3, the J call TRBJ2-7, with TRBD1 as a possible D gene (6 bases). The germline CDR1 and CDR2 sequences are SGHTA and FQGTGA. Trimming stripped 3 bases from V and 2 bases from J, with 14 bases between. This CDR3 is 15 amino acids long.

The rearrangement joins TRBV14 to TRBJ1-1, with 8 bases fitting TRBD1. CDR1 is SGHDN and CDR2 is FVKESK in the germline V gene. This CDR3 comprises 15 residues. The V and J ends lost 4 bases and 1 base, in that order; junction bases with no gene match: 5. Here the CDR3 DNA reads TGTGCCAGCAGCCGGAGGACAGGGCGGAACACTGAAGCTTTCTTT. This translates into CASSRRTGRNTEAFF.

The chain uses TRBV30 and TRBJ2-2; TRBD1 matches at 7 bases. Per germline, CDR1 GTSNPN and CDR2 SVGIG (reference sequence). The CDR3 is 15 amino acids. Germline trimming cut 3 bases from V and 1 base from J; bases unmatched to any gene: 5. CDR3 protein: CAWSRGGKNTGELFF. The CDR3 nucleotides read TGTGCCTGGAGCCGAGGGGGCAAGAACACCGGGGAGCTGTTTTTT.

V is TRBV11-2 and J is TRBJ2-2; TRBD2 matches 7 bases. V trimming: 4 bases; J trimming: 4 bases; junction bases outside the gene matches: 6. This CDR3 contains 15 residues. Germline V gives CDR1 SGHAT, CDR2 FQNNGV. Here the CDR3 reads CASSSGTIGTGELFF. The CDR3 DNA reads as TGTGCCAGCAGCTCGGGGACTATAGGCACCGGGGAGCTGTTTTTT.

The rearrangement joins TRBV21-1 to TRBJ2-5; the table names TRBD1, a call not compared with the DNA. TRBV21-1 is annotated as a pseudogene. CDR3 length equals 15 residues. The CDR3 region has the DNA TGTGCCAGCAGCAAAAGTTGCAGGGTGATAGAGACCCAGTACTTC. Protein sequence: CASSKSCRVIETQYF.

The chain uses TRBV6-5 and TRBJ1-2; 7 bases match TRBD1. CDR3 length: 13 residues. Per germline, CDR1 MNHEY and CDR2 SVGAGI. V gave up 2 bases and J gave up 6 bases; unmatched junction bases: 3. CDR3: CASSYTGDHGYTF. DNA for the CDR3: TGTGCCAGCAGTTACACAGGGGACCATGGCTACACCTTC.

This clone was observed once. As DNA, the CDR3 is TGTGCCAGCTCCCCCGGGACAGGGCTTTCTCTCAATCAGCCCCAGCATTTT. Protein: CASSPGTGLSLNQPQHF. This chain uses TRBV18 with TRBJ1-5; 9 positions match TRBD1. The CDR3 length is 17 residues. Germline V lookup: CDR1 KGHSH, CDR2 LQKENI. The V segment lost 6 bases and the J segment 3 bases; nucleotides outside the gene matches: 12. Full variable domain (outside the CDR3, taken from reference TRBV18 and TRBJ1-5): NAGVMQNPRHLVRRRGQEARLRCSPMKGHSHVYWYRQLPEEGLKFMVYLQKENIIDESGMPKERFSAEFPKEGPSILRIQQVVRGDSAAYFCASSPGTGLSLNQPQHFGDGTRLSIL.

V gene TRBV27 combines with J gene TRBJ2-5; 14 bases line up with TRBD2. V dropped 5 bases and J dropped 4; count of bases not matched to a gene: 3. The germline V gene has CDR1 MNHEY and CDR2 SMNVEV (reference sequence). CDR3 size: 15 residues. CDR3 protein: CASSLGLAGVETQYF. In DNA, the CDR3 is TGTGCCAGCAGTCTGGGACTAGCGGGAGTAGAGACCCAGTACTTC.

The genes are TRBV6-1 and TRBJ2-5; no reliable D call. Germline-derived CDR1 and CDR2 are MNHNS and SASEGT. Trimming left V 5 bases short and J 2 bases short, with 3 bases between. This CDR3 region has 11 residues. For the CDR3, the DNA is TGTGCCAGCAGTTCACAAGAGACCCAGTACTTC. This gives the protein CASSSQETQYF.

The chain recombines TRBV2 with TRBJ1-1, with TRBD1 identical over 8 bases. The CDR3 extends over 13 amino acids. J was trimmed by 10 bases and V by 2 bases; bases with no gene match: 6. Germline V lookup: CDR1 SNHLY, CDR2 FYNNEI. The CDR3 DNA follows: TGTGCCAGCAGTGAAAGACAGGGGATAGGAGCTTTCTTT. This gives the protein CASSERQGIGAFF.

The chain links TRBV28 to TRBJ2-2; 14 nucleotides agree with TRBD2. The CDR3 runs to 21 residues. In germline, CDR1 is MDHEN, CDR2 SYDVKM. The trim removed 2 bases at V and 3 bases at J, leaving 14 bases unmatched. CDR3 in amino acids: CASSLAGLWTSGRSYTGELFF. As DNA, the CDR3 is TGTGCCAGCAGTTTAGCCGGCCTTTGGACTAGCGGGAGGAGTTACACCGGGGAGCTGTTTTTT.

The rearrangement joins TRBV15 to TRBJ1-1; D ambiguous. This CDR3 is 14 amino acids long. V lost 5 bases, J lost 1 base, and 11 bases lay in between. Germline V gene lookup returns CDR1 LNHNV and CDR2 YYDKDF (reference sequence). The CDR3 nucleotides are TGTGCCACCAGCGGGAGGACGGCGAACACTGAAGCTTTCTTT. Translated: CATSGRTANTEAFF. Drawing the rest from reference TRBV15 and TRBJ1-1, the complete variable domain is DAMVIQNPRYQVTQFGKPVTLSCSQTLNHNVMYWYQQKSSQAPKLLFHYYDKDFNNEADTPDNFQSRRPNTSFCFLDIRSPGLGDTAMYLCATSGRTANTEAFFGQGTRLTVV.

The chain has TRBV27 and TRBJ2-2; D gene ambiguous. Trimming left V 6 bases short and J 3 bases short, with 11 bases between. CDR3 length: 14 residues. Per the germline V gene, CDR1 is MNHEY and CDR2 is SMNVEV (reference sequence). CDR3 sequence: CASRPGWDTGELFF. The DNA for the CDR3 is TGTGCCAGCAGACCCGGGTGGGACACCGGGGAGCTGTTTTTT.

The chain employs TRBV9 and TRBJ2-1, with 11 bases aligning to TRBD2. J lost 0 bases, V lost 4 bases, and 3 bases had no gene match. The CDR3 contains 16 residues. Germline V gives CDR1 SGDLS, CDR2 YYNGEE. The CDR3: CASSRGTSGSYNEQFF. The CDR3 nucleotides read TGTGCCAGCAGCAGGGGGACTAGCGGCTCCTACAATGAGCAGTTCTTC.

This clone was seen only once. The rearrangement uses TRBV3-1 (or the pseudogene TRBV3-2) and TRBJ2-3; D is ambiguous. The V and J ends lost 4 bases and 6 bases respectively, with 14 bases between them. Germline V gives CDR1 LGHDT, CDR2 YNNKEL (reference sequence). This CDR3 has 14 amino acids. The CDR3 coding sequence is TGTGCCAGCAGCCGAAGCCGCGGAGCGGATACGCAGTATTTT. Translation gives CASSRSRGADTQYF.

This clone was picked up one time. V is TRBV2 and J is TRBJ2-2; D gene uncertain. Germline loops: CDR1 SNHLY, CDR2 FYNNEI. The CDR3 loop spans 15 amino acids. Trimming pared 1 base from V and 0 bases from J, leaving 6 bases between. The CDR3 coding sequence is TGTGCCAGCAGTGAAGTACAAGCGAACACCGGGGAGCTGTTTTTT. Its translation: CASSEVQANTGELFF. Drawing the rest from reference TRBV2 and TRBJ2-2, the complete variable domain is EPEVTQTPSHQVTQMGQEVILRCVPISNHLYFYWYRQILGQKVEFLVSFYNNEISEKSEIFDDQFSVERPDGSNFTLKIRSTKLEDSAMYFCASSEVQANTGELFFGEGSRLTVL.

V usage is TRBV7-9 and J usage is TRBJ2-7; D remains ambiguous. The CDR3 is 16 residues long. Trimming took off 6 bases at V and 3 bases at J, with 21 bases between the two ends. Germline V gene lookup returns CDR1 SEHNR and CDR2 FQNEAQ (reference sequence). CDR3 nucleotide sequence: TGTGCCAGCAGTGAAGAGGTGACCAGTTCGGACTACGAGCAGTACTTC. Its translation is CASSEEVTSSDYEQYF.

The chain has TRBV19 and TRBJ2-2; 11 positions match TRBD2. Losses at the gene ends were 5 bases for V and 3 bases for J; bases not matched to a gene: 14. The CDR3 has 19 amino acids. Germline lookup yields CDR1 LNHDA and CDR2 SQIVND (reference sequence). CDR3 bases: TGTGCCAGTAGTGCCCGACTAGCGGGAAAGGTTCGGGACACCGGGGAGCTGTTTTTT. The encoded protein is CASSARLAGKVRDTGELFF.

The V call is TRBV2, the J call TRBJ2-2; 7 bases align to TRBD2. This CDR3 spans 14 amino acids. Germline CDR1 is SNHLY and CDR2 is FYNNEI. Losses at the gene ends were 6 bases for V and 0 bases for J; bases not matched to a gene: 1. The CDR3 DNA sequence: TGTGCCAGCAGAAGCGGGACGAACACCGGGGAGCTGTTTTTT. Its protein is CASRSGTNTGELFF. Combining the CDR3 with reference TRBV2 and TRBJ2-2 gives the whole variable domain EPEVTQTPSHQVTQMGQEVILRCVPISNHLYFYWYRQILGQKVEFLVSFYNNEISEKSEIFDDQFSVERPDGSNFTLKIRSTKLEDSAMYFCASRSGTNTGELFFGEGSRLTVL.

J is TRBJ2-2 and V is TRBV6-4; 7 nucleotides align to TRBD1. V was clipped by 6 bases and J by 7 bases; unmatched bases: 8. The CDR3 sequence is 14 residues long. Germline CDR1 MRHNA, CDR2 SNTAGT. CDR3 amino acids: CASSRDRTVGELFF. The CDR3 region has the DNA TGTGCCAGCAGCAGGGACAGAACGGTCGGGGAGCTGTTTTTT.